This T cell receptor (beta chain) is from a study of T-cell reconstitution after alpha-beta-depleted transplantation in children. This CDR3 has 14 residues. V dropped 7 bases and J dropped 6; count of bases not matched to a gene: 9. Per germline, CDR1 LGHDT and CDR2 YNNKEL (reference sequence). Construction of the TCRbeta library involved unique molecular identifiers. MiXCR, applied by TCRdb to the PCR reads, yields one record per CDR3 protein. Of about 980,000 distinct CDR3 sequences listed, about 29% are singletons. As to this clonotype: The antigen is not known.

Study findings and constraints: Recipient T cells and thymic progenitors that survived gave rise to the high TCRbeta diversity observed at day 60 in some patients. One year after transplant, T-cell counts and diversity came mostly from newly produced T cells. At around two months after transplant, the alpha-beta T cells were reportedly derived from several hundred expanded clones that came from non-depleted graft cells.

The rearrangement uses TRBV3-1 and TRBJ1-2; 9 positions match TRBD1. Sequencing used PBMCs, mostly from graft donor cells, obtained 360 days after TCRalphabeta/CD19-depleted stem cell transplant. The clonotype originates from a boy in the first two years of life who had a stem cell transplant for SCID, so the T cells may come from the graft donor. CDR3 coding DNA: TGTGCCAGCACCCAGGACAGGGGAAGGAATGGCTACACCTTC. Residues: CASTQDRGRNGYTF.